This is a list of T cell receptor beta chains from one sample in a study of T-cell reconstitution after alpha-beta-depleted transplantation in children. TCRdb used MiXCR to reprocess the PCR reads, holding one entry per CDR3 protein. The repertoire holds around 800,000 distinct CDR3 sequences, with roughly 15% as singletons. The material sequenced was PBMCs, mostly from graft donor cells, taken 360 days after TCRalphabeta/CD19-depleted stem cell transplant. These receptors were taken from a male patient younger than 18 who had a stem cell transplant for acute lymphoblastic leukemia, so the T cells may come from the graft donor. Each CDR3 is given with its conserved first and last residue. D genes are given only for firm matches. Size tells how often a clone was seen (once, few, many) or the class of an expanded clone, and some rows leave it out.

>TRBD1|16|.|TRBV6-1|TRBJ1-4
CASKGQGAHLSEKLFF
TGTGCCAGCAAAGGACAGGGGGCCCATCTCTCCGAAAAACTGTTTTTT
>.|15|many|TRBV27|TRBJ2-2
CASSLGLVGTGELFF
TGTGCCAGCAGTTTAGGGCTAGTCGGCACCGGGGAGCTGTTTTTT
>.|11|.|TRBV20-1|TRBJ2-7
CSARDLLGPFF
TGCAGTGCTAGAGATCTCCTGGGCCCGTTCTTC
>.|11|.|TRBV24-1|TRBJ2-2
CATSDSGELFF
TGTGCCACCAGTGATTCCGGGGAGCTGTTTTTT
>.|13|few|TRBV7-9|TRBJ1-1
CASSREGYTEAFF
TGTGCCAGCAGCCGAGAGGGGTACACTGAAGCTTTCTTT
>.|14|few|TRBV7-8|TRBJ2-4
CASSRDETVNIQYF
TGTGCCAGCAGCCGGGATGAGACAGTAAACATTCAGTACTTC
>TRBD2|16|.|TRBV5-1|TRBJ2-1
CASSLSVLAGDAEQFF
TGCGCCAGCAGCTTGTCTGTCCTAGCGGGAGATGCTGAGCAGTTCTTC
>.|15|many|TRBV19|TRBJ2-1
CASTHGPSSYNEQFF
TGTGCCAGTACCCACGGCCCAAGCTCCTACAATGAGCAGTTCTTC
>.|14|few|TRBV10-3|TRBJ2-1
CAISVGPGSDEQFF
TGTGCCATCAGTGTGGGACCGGGCTCCGATGAGCAGTTCTTC
>.|17|.|TRBV4-1|TRBJ2-7
CASSQDQAAFVGDEQYF
TGCGCCAGCAGCCAAGATCAGGCAGCCTTTGTAGGTGACGAGCAGTACTTC
>.|15|.|TRBV6-5|TRBJ2-7
CASSSPRSFPYEQYF
TGTGCCAGCAGTTCACCTAGGAGTTTCCCCTACGAGCAGTACTTC
>TRBD2|15|few|TRBV6-4|TRBJ2-7
CASSASTSGRYEQYF
TGTGCCAGCAGTGCTTCGACTAGCGGGAGGTACGAGCAGTACTTC
>TRBD2|14|few|TRBV12-3/TRBV12-4|TRBJ2-7
CASSFSGRSYEQYF
TGTGCCAGCAGTTTTAGCGGGAGGTCCTACGAGCAGTACTTC
>.|14|.|TRBV7-9|TRBJ2-2
CASSLEVSSGELFF
TGTGCCAGCAGCTTAGAGGTCTCGAGTGGGGAGCTGTTTTTT
>TRBD2|12|few|TRBV6-6|TRBJ2-7
CASSLLSGKYHF
TGTGCCAGCAGCCTGCTTAGCGGGAAGTACCACTTC
>.|16|.|TRBV5-5|TRBJ2-2
CASSSDSGSWAGELFF
TGTGCCAGCAGTTCCGATAGCGGCTCCTGGGCCGGGGAGCTGTTTTTT
>.|17|.|TRBV7-9|TRBJ1-4
CASSPRAGIIPDEKLFF
TGTGCCAGCAGCCCACGGGCAGGGATTATCCCTGATGAAAAACTGTTTTTT
>.|16|few|TRBV4-1|TRBJ2-7
CASSYSAAGSSYEQYF
TGCGCCAGCAGCTACTCCGCGGCGGGGAGCTCCTACGAGCAGTACTTC
>.|13|.|TRBV7-9|TRBJ2-1
CASGTFKNNEQFF
TGTGCCAGCGGGACGTTCAAGAACAATGAGCAGTTCTTC
>.|15|.|TRBV6-2/TRBV6-3|TRBJ1-5
CASSLWDFSNQPQHF
TGTGCCAGCAGCCTCTGGGACTTTAGCAATCAGCCCCAGCATTTT
>.|17|.|TRBV12-2|TRBJ1-1
CASRLRRASAQNTEAFF
TGTGCAAGTCGCTTAAGAAGGGCATCGGCTCAGAACACTGAAGCTTTCTTT
>.|14|few|TRBV29-1|TRBJ2-4
CSVGTAPAKNIQYF
TGCAGCGTTGGGACTGCCCCAGCCAAAAACATTCAGTACTTC
>.|13|few|TRBV2|TRBJ2-1
CASASISYNEQFF
TGTGCCAGCGCTAGTATATCCTACAATGAGCAGTTCTTC
>TRBD1|15|.|TRBV29-1|TRBJ2-6
CSVGTGDFGANVLTF
TGCAGCGTCGGGACAGGGGATTTTGGGGCCAACGTCCTGACTTTC
>.|15|.|TRBV24-1|TRBJ2-2
CATSGIQGKTGELFF
TGTGCCACCAGTGGAATACAGGGAAAGACCGGGGAGCTGTTTTTT
>TRBD1|17|.|TRBV18|TRBJ2-6
CASSPAQGASGANVLTF
TGTGCCAGCTCACCTGCACAGGGGGCCTCTGGGGCCAACGTCCTGACTTTC
>.|13|few|TRBV19|TRBJ2-7
CASSTTGLGEQYF
TGTGCCAGTAGTACGACGGGACTTGGCGAGCAGTACTTC
>TRBD1|13|.|TRBV11-3|TRBJ2-5
CASSFVHRGTQYF
TGTGCCAGCAGCTTCGTTCACAGGGGAACCCAGTACTTC
>.|13|.|TRBV10-3|TRBJ2-7
CAISWGRSDEQYF
TGTGCCATCAGCTGGGGCCGGTCGGACGAGCAGTACTTC
>.|15|.|TRBV10-3|TRBJ2-4
CAISESRYTKNIQYF
TGTGCCATCAGTGAGTCGAGGTATACCAAAAACATTCAGTACTTC
>.|14|few|TRBV27|TRBJ2-7
CASSRPGVYYEQYF
TGTGCCAGCAGTAGACCGGGGGTCTATTACGAGCAGTACTTC
>.|14|many|TRBV6-5|TRBJ2-3
CASSYSRSTDTQYF
TGTGCCAGCAGTTACTCCCGGTCCACAGATACGCAGTATTTT
>.|13|many|TRBV3-1|TRBJ2-1
CASSQGPYNEQFF
TGTGCCAGCAGCCAGGGACCGTACAATGAGCAGTTCTTC
>.|15|.|TRBV5-6|TRBJ1-5
CASSVLGNSNQPQHF
TGTGCCAGCAGCGTGCTGGGGAATAGCAATCAGCCCCAGCATTTT
>TRBD2|19|.|TRBV11-1|TRBJ2-3
CASSSTGTSAPPAVDTQYF
TGTGCCAGCAGCTCAACCGGGACTAGCGCACCCCCGGCTGTAGATACGCAGTATTTT
>.|17|few|TRBV4-2|TRBJ2-2
CASSQETQGFNTGELFF
TGTGCCAGCAGCCAAGAGACGCAGGGGTTTAATACCGGGGAGCTGTTTTTT
>TRBD2|16|few|TRBV7-6|TRBJ2-7
CASSLSGGETRYEQYF
TGTGCCAGCAGCTTATCGGGGGGGGAGACGAGATACGAGCAGTACTTC
>.|17|many|TRBV24-1|TRBJ2-3
CATSMRPGKVVADTQYF
TGTGCCACCAGTATGAGACCCGGGAAGGTTGTAGCAGATACGCAGTATTTT
>TRBD1|16|.|TRBV7-3|TRBJ2-3
CASSPTGGVQTDTQYF
TGTGCCAGCAGCCCAACAGGGGGCGTTCAAACAGATACGCAGTATTTT
>.|14|.|TRBV18|TRBJ1-1
CASSPSFRTTEAFF
TGTGCCAGCTCACCGTCTTTCAGGACCACTGAAGCTTTCTTT
>.|14|.|TRBV28|TRBJ1-2
CASSQPSGLYGYTF
TGTGCCAGCAGTCAACCCTCGGGACTCTATGGCTACACCTTC
>TRBD1|15|few|TRBV20-1|TRBJ2-7
CSGELTGVGWYEQYF
TGCAGTGGGGAACTAACAGGGGTTGGTTGGTACGAGCAGTACTTC
>TRBD1|16|.|TRBV20-1|TRBJ1-5
CSAPPETGAFNQPQHF
TGCAGTGCTCCCCCGGAGACAGGGGCGTTCAATCAGCCCCAGCATTTT
>.|14|.|TRBV5-1|TRBJ2-7
CASSFMRGHYEQYF
TGCGCCAGCAGCTTCATGCGGGGGCACTACGAGCAGTACTTC
>.|17|.|TRBV5-4|TRBJ1-2
CASSLDREATGDYGYTF
TGTGCCAGCAGCTTGGACAGGGAGGCGACTGGAGACTATGGCTACACCTTC
>TRBD1|16|.|TRBV5-1|TRBJ2-5
CASSLAWDRGSETQYF
TGCGCCAGCAGCTTGGCATGGGACAGGGGATCAGAGACCCAGTACTTC
>.|14|few|TRBV5-1|TRBJ1-2
CASSPLGQVYGYTF
TGCGCCAGCAGCCCCCTGGGGCAGGTCTATGGCTACACCTTC
>.|14|many|TRBV12-3/TRBV12-4|TRBJ2-7
CASSLTPGRGEQYF
TGTGCCAGCAGTTTAACCCCGGGTAGGGGCGAGCAGTACTTC
>.|13|.|TRBV7-9|TRBJ2-1
CASSLRTFNEQFF
TGTGCCAGCAGCTTACGGACCTTTAATGAGCAGTTCTTC
>.|13|.|TRBV10-3|TRBJ1-3
CAISENTGNTIYF
TGTGCCATCAGTGAAAATACTGGAAACACCATATATTTT
>TRBD2|15|many|TRBV9|TRBJ2-5
CASSVVAGGGETQYF
TGTGCCAGCAGCGTAGTAGCGGGAGGCGGGGAGACCCAGTACTTC
>TRBD2|14|many|TRBV12-3/TRBV12-4|TRBJ2-7
CASSSGLGGEEQYF
TGTGCCAGCAGTTCCGGACTAGGTGGGGAGGAGCAGTACTTC